What follows are 6 T cell receptor beta chains derived from one specimen sequenced in a study of blood T cells in healthy people across ages. The authors ran a second PCR of 7 to 11 cycles using a sample-barcoded 5' primer and a J-beta primer mix. TCRdb ran MiXCR on the 5' RACE reads and lists one entry per CDR3 protein. The data show 1,500,000 or so distinct CDR3 sequences, approximately 42% seen once. The sample was blood. The receptors originated from a woman younger than 30 in good health.

This clonotype has just a few counts. The chain employs TRBV5-1 and TRBJ1-1; D not resolved. Germline assignment: CDR1 SGHRS and CDR2 YFSETQ. The V and J ends lost 5 bases and 0 bases respectively, with 14 bases between them. The CDR3 runs 15 residues. Written as DNA, the CDR3 is TGCGCCAGCAGACCCTACCCGGAAGTGAACACTGAAGCTTTCTTT. It is translated as CASRPYPEVNTEAFF.

This clonotype came up a few times. The chain couples TRBV6-5 to TRBJ1-1; D call uncertain. Per germline, CDR1 MNHEY and CDR2 SVGAGI. V was trimmed by 6 bases and J by 4 bases, leaving 18 bases between them. There are 15 residues in the CDR3. The DNA for the CDR3 is TGTGCCAGCAGAACCAACACACTCGGGAGCACTGAAGCTTTCTTT. This gives the protein CASRTNTLGSTEAFF.

A word on this clonotype: The missing conserved phenylalanine or tryptophan at the end of this CDR3 makes a read error likely. This chain links TRBV7-9 with TRBJ1-6; D call uncertain. CDR1 and CDR2 (germline): SEHNR, FQNEAQ (reference sequence). This CDR3 has 13 amino acids. V gave up 2 bases and J gave up 6 bases, with 5 bases separating them. This CDR3 is CASSLPPNSPLHY. The CDR3 nucleotides read TGTGCCAGCAGCTTACCCCCTAATTCACCCCTCCACTAT.

Comments on this clonotype: A much bigger clone sits one base away, suggesting this may be a read error. The chain couples TRBV6-5 to TRBJ2-3, with D unclear. The CDR3 is made up of 14 amino acids. The germline gives CDR1 MNHEY, CDR2 SVGAGI. The CDR3 loop reads CASSDSRLTDTQYF. The CDR3 DNA sequence: TGTGCCAGCAGTGACTCGAGACTCACAGATACGCAGTATTTT.

The V and J genes are TRBV12-5 and TRBJ2-3; D is possibly TRBD1 or TRBD2 (5 bases each). The CDR3 loop spans 16 amino acids. CDR1 is LGHNT and CDR2 is FRNRAP in the germline V gene. Trimming shortened V by 1 base and J by 2 bases, and 13 bases separated the two germline ends. DNA for the CDR3: TGTGCTAGTGGTTTGGGCAGAGGGGTAGACACAGATACGCAGTATTTT. It encodes CASGLGRGVDTDTQYF.

The sample holds many counts of this clonotype. V and J are TRBV6-6 and TRBJ1-1; TRBD1 aligns across 9 bases. After removal of 5 bases from V and 4 bases from J, the junction contained 8 bases not matched to a gene. This CDR3 is 15 amino acids long. CDR1 and CDR2 (germline): MNHNY, SVGAGI (reference sequence). CDR3 DNA: TGTGCCAGCAGTCCAGAAGGACAGGGGATCACTGAAGCTTTCTTT. Its protein product is CASSPEGQGITEAFF.